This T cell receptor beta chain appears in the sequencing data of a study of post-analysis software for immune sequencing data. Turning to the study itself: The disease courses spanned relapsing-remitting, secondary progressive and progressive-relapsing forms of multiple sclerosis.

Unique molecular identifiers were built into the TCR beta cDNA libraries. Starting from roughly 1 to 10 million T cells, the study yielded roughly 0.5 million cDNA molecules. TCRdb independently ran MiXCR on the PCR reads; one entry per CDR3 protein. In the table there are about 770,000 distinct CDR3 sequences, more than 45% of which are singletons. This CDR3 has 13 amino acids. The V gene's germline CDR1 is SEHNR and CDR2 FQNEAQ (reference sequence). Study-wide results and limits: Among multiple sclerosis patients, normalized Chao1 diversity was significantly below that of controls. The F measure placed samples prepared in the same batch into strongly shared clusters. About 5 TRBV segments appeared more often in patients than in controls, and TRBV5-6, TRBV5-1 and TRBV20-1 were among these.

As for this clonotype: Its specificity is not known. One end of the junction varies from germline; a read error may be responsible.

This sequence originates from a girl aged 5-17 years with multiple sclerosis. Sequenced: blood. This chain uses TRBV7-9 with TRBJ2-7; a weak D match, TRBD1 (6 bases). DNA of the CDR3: TGTGCCAGCAGCCCTACAGGGCGCCACGAACAGTACTTC. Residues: CASSPTGRHEQYF.